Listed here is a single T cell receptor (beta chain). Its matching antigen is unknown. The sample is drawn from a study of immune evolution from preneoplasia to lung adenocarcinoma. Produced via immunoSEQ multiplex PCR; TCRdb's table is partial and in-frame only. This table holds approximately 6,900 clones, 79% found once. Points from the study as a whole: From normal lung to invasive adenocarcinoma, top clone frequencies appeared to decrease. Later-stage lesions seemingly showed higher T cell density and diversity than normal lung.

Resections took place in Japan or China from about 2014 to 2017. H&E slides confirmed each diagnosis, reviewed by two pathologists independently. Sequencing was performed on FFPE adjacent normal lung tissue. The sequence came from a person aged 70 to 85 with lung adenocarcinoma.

The CDR3 DNA reads as TGTGCCAGCAGCTTAGGCCAGGGGGCGGATACGCAGTATTTT. It is translated as CASSLGQGADTQYF. This chain uses TRBV11-2 with TRBJ2-3, with 8 bases aligning to TRBD1. The J segment lost 6 bases and the V segment lost 1 base, leaving 3 bases of the junction unmatched. CDR1 SGHAT and CDR2 FQNNGV come from the germline V gene. The CDR3 runs to 14 residues.